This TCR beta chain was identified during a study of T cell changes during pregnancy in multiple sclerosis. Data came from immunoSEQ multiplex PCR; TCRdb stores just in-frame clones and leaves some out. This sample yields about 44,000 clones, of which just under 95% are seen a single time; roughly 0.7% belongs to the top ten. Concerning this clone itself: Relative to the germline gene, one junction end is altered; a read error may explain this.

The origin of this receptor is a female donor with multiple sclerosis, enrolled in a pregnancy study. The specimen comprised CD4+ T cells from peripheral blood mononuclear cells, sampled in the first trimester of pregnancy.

The DNA of the CDR3 is TGCGCCAGCACCCCTCAGGGACAGGGGCCCCTGAGGGACTTC. Protein: CASTPQGQGPLRDF. The V gene is TRBV5-1, the J gene TRBJ2-7; 10 bases match TRBD1. The CDR3 sequence is 14 residues long. From germline, CDR1 is SGHRS and CDR2 YFSETQ.